The rows below give T cell receptor beta chains drawn from one sample of a study of cytomegalovirus exposure and HLA in healthy donors. Data came from immunoSEQ multiplex PCR; TCRdb stores just in-frame clones and leaves some out. Of about 150,000 clones listed, about 74% were seen once; the top ten hold around 4.1%. Source material: PBMCs. These receptors were obtained from a middle-aged woman in good health and CMV-seronegative. The CDR3 runs from the conserved cysteine through the conserved F or W. A D gene is named only where the DNA matches it firmly. Size values are once, few and many counts, or a class for expanded clones, and some rows have none.

-	TRBV19	TRBD1	TRBJ2-3	CASRRQGFNTDTQYF	TGTGCCAGTAGAAGACAGGGGTTTAACACAGATACGCAGTATTTT
-	TRBV7-9	-	TRBJ1-5	CASSQGGGKNQPQHF	TGTGCCAGCAGCCAAGGTGGAGGGAAGAATCAGCCCCAGCATTTT
-	TRBV2	TRBD2	TRBJ2-4	CASRPTSGSPNIQYF	TGTGCCAGCAGACCGACTAGCGGGAGTCCAAACATTCAGTACTTC
-	TRBV6-6	-	TRBJ1-5	CASSWGRGSNQPQHF	TGTGCCAGCAGTTGGGGGAGGGGTAGCAATCAGCCCCAGCATTTT
-	TRBV27	-	TRBJ1-5	CASSSYSNQPQHF	TGTGCCAGCAGTTCTTATAGCAATCAGCCCCAGCATTTT
once	TRBV4-1	-	TRBJ2-7	CASSQDRGVREQYF	TGCGCCAGCAGCCAAGACAGGGGAGTTCGCGAGCAGTACTTC
medium-sized	TRBV6-1	-	TRBJ2-7	CASREGQHSYEQYF	TGTGCCAGCAGGGAGGGACAGCACTCCTACGAGCAGTACTTC
-	TRBV5-1	-	TRBJ1-2	CASSLGQTRHGYTF	TGCGCCAGCAGCTTGGGACAGACGAGACATGGCTACACCTTC
-	TRBV5-1	-	TRBJ1-2	CASSLSAFPVDYGYTF	TGCGCCAGCAGCTTGTCAGCGTTCCCAGTCGACTATGGCTACACCTTC
-	TRBV5-1	-	TRBJ2-3	CASSLAGGDTQYF	TGCGCCAGCAGCTTGGCCGGGGGAGATACGCAGTATTTT
-	TRBV6-1	TRBD1	TRBJ2-5	CASSVQGPRGETQYF	TGTGCCAGCAGTGTACAGGGGCCTCGAGGGGAGACCCAGTACTTC
-	TRBV28	-	TRBJ1-3	CASSPPGENTIYF	TGTGCCAGCAGCCCTCCGGGAGAAAACACCATATATTTT
-	TRBV5-1	TRBD1	TRBJ2-7	CASSLVGTEPYEQYF	TGCGCCAGCAGCTTAGTAGGGACAGAGCCCTACGAGCAGTACTTC
-	TRBV7-2	TRBD1	TRBJ1-1	CASRATGGLRAFF	TGTGCCAGCAGGGCGACAGGGGGACTGAGGGCTTTCTTT
-	TRBV5-3	TRBD1	TRBJ2-3	CARSLGGQGWSDTQYF	TGTGCCAGAAGCTTGGGGGGACAGGGTTGGTCGGATACGCAGTATTTT
-	TRBV6-5	-	TRBJ1-1	CASRSRRGNTEAFF	TGTGCCAGCAGGTCAAGGAGGGGGAACACTGAAGCTTTCTTT
-	TRBV7-9	TRBD1	TRBJ1-4	CASSSTGGNEKLFF	TGTGCCAGCAGCTCTACAGGGGGGAATGAAAAACTGTTTTTT
-	TRBV6-4	TRBD1	TRBJ2-6	CASSTGAEDSGANVLTF	TGTGCCAGCAGTACAGGGGCGGAAGACTCTGGGGCCAACGTCCTGACTTTC
-	TRBV6-5	-	TRBJ1-3	CASTGAGNTIYF	TGTGCCAGCACAGGGGCAGGAAACACCATATATTTT
-	TRBV5-4	-	TRBJ2-5	CASRSGGFLETQYF	-
-	TRBV27	-	TRBJ1-4	CASRRSSPGEKLFF	TGTGCCAGCAGGCGGTCCTCCCCCGGTGAAAAACTGTTTTTT
-	TRBV5-1	-	TRBJ1-2	CASSLAGGYTF	TGCGCCAGCAGCTTGGCCGGGGGCTACACCTTC
few	TRBV5-1	TRBD1	TRBJ2-5	CASLDGQGPQETQYF	TGCGCCAGCTTGGACGGACAGGGGCCCCAAGAGACCCAGTACTTC
-	TRBV7-9	-	TRBJ2-1	CASRPGAYNEQFF	TGTGCCAGCAGGCCAGGGGCCTACAATGAGCAGTTCTTC
-	TRBV9	-	TRBJ2-7	CASSDRQWGLYEQYF	TGTGCCAGCAGCGATAGACAGTGGGGGCTGTACGAGCAGTACTTC
-	TRBV9	TRBD1	TRBJ1-1	CASNLPQGVGTEAFF	TGTGCCAGCAACCTCCCCCAGGGGGTAGGCACTGAAGCTTTCTTT
once	TRBV6-4	-	TRBJ1-2	CASSHAGLGYGYTF	TGTGCCAGCAGCCATGCGGGTCTTGGCTATGGCTACACCTTC
-	TRBV28	-	TRBJ1-6	CASSLLGSSYNSPLHF	TGTGCCAGCAGTTTATTAGGGAGCTCCTATAATTCACCCCTCCACTTT
few	TRBV2	TRBD2	TRBJ2-7	CASSEAHGLAASYEQYF	TGTGCCAGCAGTGAAGCGCACGGACTAGCGGCGTCCTACGAGCAGTACTTC
-	TRBV6-5	-	TRBJ1-3	CASSSLAGSSGNTIYF	TGTGCCAGCAGTTCCCTTGCCGGGTCCTCTGGAAACACCATATATTTT
-	TRBV2	-	TRBJ2-2	CASSVRTGDTGELFF	TGTGCCAGCAGTGTCCGGACTGGGGACACCGGGGAGCTGTTTTTT
-	TRBV5-8	-	TRBJ1-1	CASSLVIWAGTSEVAFF	TGTGCCAGCAGCTTGGTTATTTGGGCAGGGACTTCGGAAGTAGCTTTCTTT
-	TRBV5-1	-	TRBJ2-2	CASSLVSLNTGELFF	TGCGCCAGCAGCTTGGTCTCCCTGAACACCGGGGAGCTGTTTTTT
once	TRBV13	-	TRBJ2-5	CASSPTMEETQYF	TGTGCCAGCAGCCCGACCATGGAGGAGACCCAGTACTTC
once	TRBV2	-	TRBJ2-2	CASETSLVSGELFF	TGTGCCAGCGAGACTTCACTAGTATCCGGGGAGCTGTTTTTT
-	TRBV5-1	-	TRBJ1-2	CASSLSGQEGGYTF	TGCGCCAGCAGCTTAAGCGGGCAGGAGGGTGGCTACACCTTC
-	TRBV5-1	TRBD1	TRBJ1-2	CASSAWTGSTNLYGYTF	TGCGCCAGCAGCGCCTGGACAGGCTCTACGAATCTCTATGGCTACACCTTC
-	TRBV20-1	-	TRBJ1-2	CVTPQNYGYTF	TGCGTGACACCGCAGAACTATGGCTACACCTTC
-	TRBV2	-	TRBJ2-7	CASKQESYEQYF	TGTGCCAGCAAACAGGAGAGTTACGAGCAGTACTTC
-	TRBV5-1	TRBD2	TRBJ2-3	CASRTSGGPDTQYF	TGCGCCAGCCGGACTAGCGGGGGCCCAGATACGCAGTATTTT